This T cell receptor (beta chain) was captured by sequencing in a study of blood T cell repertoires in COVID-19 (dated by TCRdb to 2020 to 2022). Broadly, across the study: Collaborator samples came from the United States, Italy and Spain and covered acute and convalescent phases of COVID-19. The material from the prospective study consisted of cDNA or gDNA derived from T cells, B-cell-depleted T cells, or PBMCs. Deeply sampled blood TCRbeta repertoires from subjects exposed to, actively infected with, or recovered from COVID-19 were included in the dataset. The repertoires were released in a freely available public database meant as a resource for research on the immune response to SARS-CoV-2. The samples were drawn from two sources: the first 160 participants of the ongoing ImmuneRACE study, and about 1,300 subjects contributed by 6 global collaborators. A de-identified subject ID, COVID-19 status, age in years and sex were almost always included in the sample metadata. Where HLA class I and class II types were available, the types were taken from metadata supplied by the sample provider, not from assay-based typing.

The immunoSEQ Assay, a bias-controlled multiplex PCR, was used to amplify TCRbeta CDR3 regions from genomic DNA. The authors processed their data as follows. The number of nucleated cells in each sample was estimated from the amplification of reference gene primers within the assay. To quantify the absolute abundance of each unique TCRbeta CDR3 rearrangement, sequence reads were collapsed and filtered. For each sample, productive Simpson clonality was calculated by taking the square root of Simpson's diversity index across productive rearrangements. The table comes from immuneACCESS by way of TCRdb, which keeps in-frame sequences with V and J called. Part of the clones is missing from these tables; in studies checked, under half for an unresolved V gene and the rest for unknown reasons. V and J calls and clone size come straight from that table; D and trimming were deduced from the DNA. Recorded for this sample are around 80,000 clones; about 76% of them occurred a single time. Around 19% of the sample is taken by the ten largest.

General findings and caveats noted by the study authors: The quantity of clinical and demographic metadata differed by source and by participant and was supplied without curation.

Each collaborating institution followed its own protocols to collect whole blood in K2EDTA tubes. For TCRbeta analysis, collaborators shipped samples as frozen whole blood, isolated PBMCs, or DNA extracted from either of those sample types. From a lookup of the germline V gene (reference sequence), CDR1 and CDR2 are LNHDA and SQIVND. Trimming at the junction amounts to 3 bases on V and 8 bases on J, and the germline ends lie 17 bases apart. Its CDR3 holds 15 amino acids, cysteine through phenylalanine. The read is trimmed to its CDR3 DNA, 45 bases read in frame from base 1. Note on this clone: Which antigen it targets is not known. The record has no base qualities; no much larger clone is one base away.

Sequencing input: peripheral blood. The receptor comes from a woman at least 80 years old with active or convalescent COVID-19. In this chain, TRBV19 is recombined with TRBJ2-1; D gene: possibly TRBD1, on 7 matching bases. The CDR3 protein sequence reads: CASSIGTVRGDEQFF. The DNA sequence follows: TGTGCCAGTAGTATCGGGACAGTAAGGGGGGATGAGCAGTTCTTC.